This T cell receptor (beta chain) was recorded in a study of response to subunit inactivated influenza vaccine. Findings of the study overall: Authors proposed each seasonal influenza vaccination draws in few new T cells.

Germline V lookup: CDR1 SGHDN, CDR2 FVKESK. This CDR3 comprises 18 residues. V shed 0 bases, J shed 4 bases, and the junction held 14 bases outside the gene matches. Comments on this clonotype: Its cognate antigen is unknown.

One entry per CDR3 protein results from TCRdb running MiXCR on the RT-PCR reads. Of more than 600,000 distinct CDR3 sequences listed, roughly 20% are singletons. The sample was PBMCs from blood, taken about 5 days after vaccination. V is TRBV14 and J is TRBJ2-7; 8 bases line up with TRBD1. This sequence originates from a man in his forties or fifties who received an inactivated influenza vaccine. The CDR3 loop reads CASSQDLPPWTGPYEQYF. CDR3 DNA: TGTGCCAGCAGCCAAGATTTGCCACCTTGGACAGGGCCGTACGAGCAGTACTTC.